Following are 23 T cell receptor beta chains from one sample sequenced in a study of Graves' ophthalmopathy and Graves' hyperthyroidism. Amplification of the TCR beta CDR3 regions used RNA transcripts (as template). RT-PCR with HTBI primers came first, then second-round multiplex PCR. TCRdb re-called the multiplex PCR reads with MiXCR, one entry per CDR3 protein. Altogether approximately 330,000 distinct CDR3 sequences are present, roughly 17% being singletons, with the ten largest covering approximately 13%. The sequencing input was peripheral blood. These receptors all come from an adult man with Graves' ophthalmopathy.

This clonotype was recorded at least ten times. The chain recombines TRBV5-1 with TRBJ2-6, with D possibly being TRBD2 (5 bases). Per germline, CDR1 SGHRS and CDR2 YFSETQ. This CDR3 comprises 15 residues. With 3 bases removed from V and 0 bases from J, the gap between germline ends came to 7 bases. The CDR3 DNA is TGCGCCAGCAGCTCGAGGGACTCTGGGGCCAACGTCCTGACTTTC. It codes for CASSSRDSGANVLTF. Full variable domain (outside the CDR3, taken from reference TRBV5-1 and TRBJ2-6): KAGVTQTPRYLIKTRGQQVTLSCSPISGHRSVSWYQQTPGQGLQFLFEYFSETQRNKGNFPGRFSGRQFSNSRSEMNVSTLELGDSALYLCASSSRDSGANVLTFGAGSRLTVL.

In this sample, this clonotype turned up many times. The chain carries TRBV27 and TRBJ2-6; D may be TRBD2 (5 bases). Germline assignment: CDR1 MNHEY and CDR2 SMNVEV (reference sequence). Trimming stripped 2 bases from V and 8 bases from J, with 10 bases between. The CDR3 loop spans 14 amino acids. For the CDR3, the DNA is TGTGCCAGCAGTTTAAATAGAGGGACCAACGTCCTGACTTTC. Its translation: CASSLNRGTNVLTF. The full variable domain, with the rest looked up from reference TRBV27 and TRBJ2-6, is EAQVTQNPRYLITVTGKKLTVTCSQNMNHEYMSWYRQDPGLGLRQIYYSMNVEVTDKGDVPEGYKVSRKEKRNFPLILESPSPNQTSLYFCASSLNRGTNVLTFGAGSRLTVL.

This clonotype was counted at least ten times. This chain joins TRBV11-2 and TRBJ1-1; D is uncertain. The germline V gene encodes CDR1 SGHAT and CDR2 FQNNGV. Trimming removed 0 bases from V and 9 bases from J, with 5 bases in between. There are 11 residues in the CDR3. The CDR3, as DNA: TGTGCCAGCAGCTTAGAGGTTCAAGCTTTCTTT. Protein: CASSLEVQAFF.

This clonotype was picked up many times. V usage is TRBV6-5 and J usage is TRBJ2-7; D gene unclear. With 4 bases removed from V and 3 bases from J, the gap between germline ends came to 4 bases. The germline gives CDR1 MNHEY, CDR2 SVGAGI. The length of the CDR3 is 11 residues. CDR3: CASSSDYEQYF. The CDR3 nucleotides read TGTGCCAGCAGTTCGGACTACGAGCAGTACTTC.

This clonotype showed up many times. The chain carries TRBV20-1 and TRBJ2-7; perhaps TRBD1 as D (6 bases). Per germline, CDR1 DFQATT and CDR2 SNEGSKA (reference sequence). Trimming cost V 0 bases and J 0 bases, with 9 bases left between them. The CDR3 extends over 14 amino acids. Written as DNA, the CDR3 is TGCAGTGCTAGAGAAGGACAGAGCTCCTACGAGCAGTACTTC. Protein product: CSAREGQSSYEQYF.

This clonotype appeared a few times. This chain joins TRBV28 and TRBJ1-2, with TRBD1 matching 12 bases. The ends lost 5 bases at V and 8 bases at J; junction bases unmatched: 15. The CDR3 extends over 17 amino acids. Germline lookup yields CDR1 MDHEN and CDR2 SYDVKM. The CDR3 sequence is CASSTGTGGVRVRGYTF. The DNA of the CDR3 is TGTGCCAGCAGTACCGGGACAGGGGGCGTAAGGGTTCGGGGCTACACCTTC.

This clonotype was detected many times. At one boundary the junction diverges from the germline segment, which might be a read error. The rearrangement joins TRBV6-2 or TRBV6-3 to TRBJ1-5, with 8 bases that match TRBD1. This CDR3 has 11 amino acids. Germline V CDR1 and CDR2: MNHEY, SVGEGT. CDR3: CASSYGDRKNF. Written as DNA, the CDR3 is TGTGCCAGCAGTTACGGGGACAGGAAAAATTTT.

This clonotype was recorded at least ten times. The V and J genes are TRBV4-2 and TRBJ1-5; D is unclear. Trimming cost V 2 bases and J 2 bases, with 4 bases left between them. CDR3 length: 13 residues. In germline, CDR1 is LGHNA, CDR2 YNFKEQ. The CDR3 reads CASSQSGNQPQHF. The CDR3 DNA follows: TGTGCCAGCAGCCAATCAGGCAATCAGCCCCAGCATTTT.

The J gene is TRBJ2-6, the V gene TRBV19, with D possibly TRBD1 on 7 matching bases. The CDR3 consists of 18 residues. Trimming cost V 2 bases and J 0 bases, with 14 bases left between them. CDR1 is LNHDA, CDR2 SQIVND, per germline (reference sequence). CDR3 protein: CASSIRQGGASGANVLTF. The CDR3 DNA reads TGTGCCAGTAGTATACGTCAGGGGGGAGCCTCTGGGGCCAACGTCCTGACTTTC.

This clonotype was observed many times. The V call is TRBV7-2, the J call TRBJ1-5, with D unresolved. The V gene lost 1 base and the J gene lost 5 bases, with 3 bases spanning the gap. The germline CDR1 and CDR2 sequences are SGHTA and FQGNSA. The CDR3 loop spans 12 amino acids. CDR3 sequence reads: CASSLDYQPQHF. The CDR3 nucleotides read TGTGCCAGCAGCTTAGACTATCAGCCCCAGCATTTT.

This clonotype was seen ten or more times. A much larger clone differs from this one at a single base, so this may be a read error. The V and J genes are TRBV6-2 or TRBV6-3 and TRBJ1-5; D is uncertain. Germline assignment: CDR1 MNHEY and CDR2 SVGEGT. The CDR3 is 13 residues long. This chain's CDR3 is CASRLDSNQPQRF. The CDR3 DNA reads TGTGCCAGCAGGCTTGATAGCAATCAGCCCCAGCGTTTT.

This clonotype was found many times. The chain combines TRBV5-1 with TRBJ1-1, with no clear D. The CDR3 extends over 14 amino acids. V lost 4 bases to trimming and J lost 2 bases, with 12 bases between them. CDR1 and CDR2 (germline): SGHRS, YFSETQ. CDR3 sequence: CASSPSGANTEAFF. The CDR3, as DNA: TGCGCCAGCAGCCCAAGTGGAGCCAACACTGAAGCTTTCTTT.

Ten or more counts support this clonotype. The V call is TRBV5-5, the J call TRBJ2-5; D is ambiguous. The CDR3 runs to 13 residues. Trimming pared 4 bases from V and 5 bases from J, leaving 12 bases between. Germline lookup yields CDR1 SGHKS and CDR2 YYEKEE (reference sequence). The CDR3 sequence: CASSRQPLETQYF. The CDR3 region has the DNA TGTGCCAGCAGCCGTCAACCCCTGGAGACCCAGTACTTC.

In this sample, this clonotype turned up many times. V is TRBV4-1 and J is TRBJ2-7, with D maybe TRBD1 (5 bases). Germline CDR1 is MGHRA and CDR2 is YSYEKL. V was clipped by 1 base and J by 5 bases, with 9 bases between them. The CDR3 has 13 amino acids. DNA of the CDR3: TGCGCCAGCAGCCAAGCCAGGGCGGACGAGCAGTACTTC. As protein: CASSQARADEQYF.

This clonotype was recorded many times. The V gene is TRBV28, the J gene TRBJ1-2, with 10 bases aligning to TRBD1. The germline V gene encodes CDR1 MDHEN and CDR2 SYDVKM. With V trimmed by 6 bases and J by 8 bases, 9 bases remained unmatched. The CDR3 is made up of 14 amino acids. The CDR3, as DNA: TGTGCCAGCAGCTCAGACAGGGGGCTAAGCGGCTACACCTTC. It is translated as CASSSDRGLSGYTF.

This clonotype was observed a few times. A much larger clone is a single base away; this may be a read error. The chain carries TRBV2 and TRBJ2-4, with TRBD1 matching 8 bases. This CDR3 is built from 18 residues. Per the germline V gene, CDR1 is SNHLY and CDR2 is FYNNEI. The CDR3 reads CACRHLGRGRVTKNIQYF. CDR3 DNA: TGTGCCTGCAGGCACCTGGGCAGGGGGCGGGTAACCAAAAACATTCAGTACTTC.

Concerning this clonotype: This could be a read error, since a much larger clone is one nucleotide away. This CDR3 fails to terminate in the conserved phenylalanine or tryptophan, so it likely reflects a read error. V is TRBV9 and J is TRBJ1-2; 10 bases are shared with TRBD1. The CDR3 has 19 amino acids. Germline V gene sequence: CDR1 SGDLS, CDR2 YYNGEE. V was pared by 3 bases and J by 4 bases, with 18 bases of the junction left unmatched. This CDR3 is CASSAGFQTGTGVIYGYTL. The CDR3 coding sequence is TGTGCCAGCAGCGCCGGTTTTCAAACCGGGACAGGGGTGATCTATGGCTACACCCTC.

This clonotype was picked up many times. This chain connects TRBV5-1 to TRBJ2-7; D possibly corresponds to TRBD2 (5 bases). Looked up from germline, CDR1 is SGHRS and CDR2 is YFSETQ. The V end lost 0 bases, the J end lost 2 bases, and 12 bases lay between the germline ends. The CDR3 runs to 15 residues. The CDR3 region has the DNA TGCGCCAGCAGCTTGGATGGCAGGAGGCCCTACGAGCAGTACTTC. Translation: CASSLDGRRPYEQYF.

This clonotype was detected ten times or more. The chain links TRBV11-2 to TRBJ2-3, with TRBD2 matching over 15 bases. This CDR3 region has 16 residues. Germline CDR1 and CDR2: SGHAT and FQNNGV. The trim removed 6 bases at V and 5 bases at J, leaving 6 bases unmatched. Here the CDR3 DNA reads TGTGCCAGCAGATCTGGACTAGCGGGAGGGATAGATACGCAGTATTTT. Its translation: CASRSGLAGGIDTQYF.

This clonotype was found many times. A much larger clone differs by one base, so this may be a read error. The genes are TRBV28 and TRBJ1-3; 12 nucleotides line up with TRBD1. This CDR3 comprises 17 residues. Per the germline V gene, CDR1 is MDHEN and CDR2 is SYDVKM. CDR3: CASSKGTGGFRGNTLYF. CDR3 sequence (DNA): TGTGCCAGCAGCAAAGGGACAGGGGGCTTCCGTGGAAACACCCTATATTTT. The full variable domain, its missing parts supplied by reference TRBV28 and TRBJ1-3, is DVKVTQSSRYLVKRTGEKVFLECVQDMDHENMFWYRQDPGLGLRLIYFSYDVKMKEKGDIPEGYSVSREKKERFSLILESASTNQTSMYLCASSKGTGGFRGNTLYFGEGSWLTVV.

This clonotype has a handful of counts. This chain connects TRBV12-3 or TRBV12-4 to TRBJ2-5; 7 positions agree with TRBD2. The length of the CDR3 is 15 residues. After removal of 4 bases from V and 5 bases from J, the junction contained 10 bases not matched to a gene. The CDR3 spells CASSWGGGYAETQYF. CDR3 DNA: TGTGCCAGCAGTTGGGGCGGGGGATACGCGGAGACCCAGTACTTC.

The chain uses TRBV6-5 and TRBJ1-2, with D perhaps matching TRBD1 (6 bases). The CDR3 spans 14 residues. Trimming left V 0 bases short and J 3 bases short, with 8 bases between. Germline CDR1 reads MNHEY; CDR2 reads SVGAGI. This CDR3 reads CASSYSTGDYGYTF. The CDR3 DNA reads TGTGCCAGCAGTTACTCGACAGGAGACTATGGCTACACCTTC.

This clonotype was observed at least ten times. The chain combines TRBV7-8 with TRBJ2-7, with D perhaps matching TRBD1 (6 bases). The V end lost 3 bases, the J end lost 3 bases, and 9 bases lay between the germline ends. The CDR3 sequence is 13 residues long. Germline loops: CDR1 SGHVS, CDR2 FQNEAQ. DNA for the CDR3: TGTGCCAGCAGCTTTGAACAGGGCTACGAGCAGTACTTC. It is translated as CASSFEQGYEQYF.